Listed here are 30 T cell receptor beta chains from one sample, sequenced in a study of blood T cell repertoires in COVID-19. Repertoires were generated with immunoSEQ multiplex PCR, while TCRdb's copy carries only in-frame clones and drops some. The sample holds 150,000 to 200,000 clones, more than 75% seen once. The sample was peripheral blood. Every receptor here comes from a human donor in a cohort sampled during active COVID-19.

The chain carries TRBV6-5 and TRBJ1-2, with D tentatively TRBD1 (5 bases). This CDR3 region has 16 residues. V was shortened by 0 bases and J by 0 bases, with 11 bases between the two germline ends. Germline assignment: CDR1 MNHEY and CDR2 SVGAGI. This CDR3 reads CASSYSRGRANYGYTF. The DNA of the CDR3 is TGTGCCAGCAGTTACTCGCGGGGGAGAGCTAACTATGGCTACACCTTC.

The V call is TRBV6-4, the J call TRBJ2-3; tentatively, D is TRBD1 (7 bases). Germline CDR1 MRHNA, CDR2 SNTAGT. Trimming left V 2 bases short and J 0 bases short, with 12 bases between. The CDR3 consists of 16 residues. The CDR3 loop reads CASSDPTGTSTDTQYF. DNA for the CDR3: TGTGCCAGCAGTGACCCGACAGGGACTAGCACAGATACGCAGTATTTT.

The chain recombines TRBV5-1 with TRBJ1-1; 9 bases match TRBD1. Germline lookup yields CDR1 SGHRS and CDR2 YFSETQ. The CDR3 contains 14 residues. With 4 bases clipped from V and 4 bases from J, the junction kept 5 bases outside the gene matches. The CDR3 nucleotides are TGCGCCAGCAGCCTGAGACAGGGGGGCACTGAAGCTTTCTTT. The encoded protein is CASSLRQGGTEAFF.

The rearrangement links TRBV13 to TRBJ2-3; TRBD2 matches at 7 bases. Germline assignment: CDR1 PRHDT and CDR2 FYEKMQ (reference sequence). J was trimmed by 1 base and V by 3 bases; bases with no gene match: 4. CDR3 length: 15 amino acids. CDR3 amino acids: CASSFWTRGTDTQYF. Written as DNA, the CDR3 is TGTGCCAGCAGCTTCTGGACTAGAGGCACAGATACGCAGTATTTT.

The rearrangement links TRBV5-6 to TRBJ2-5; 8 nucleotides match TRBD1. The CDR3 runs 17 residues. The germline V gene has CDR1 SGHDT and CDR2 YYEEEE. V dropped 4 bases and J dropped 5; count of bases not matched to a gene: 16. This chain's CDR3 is CASSPDKGQGAVETQYF. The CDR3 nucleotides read TGTGCCAGCAGCCCGGATAAAGGACAGGGAGCCGTGGAGACCCAGTACTTC.

The CDR3: CASSARRGGGTGELFF. In DNA form, the CDR3 reads TGTGCCAGCAGCGCCCGCCGGGGGGGCGGCACCGGGGAGCTGTTTTTT. The chain links TRBV9 to TRBJ2-2; 8 bases agree with TRBD2. Losses at the gene ends were 3 bases for V and 4 bases for J; bases not matched to a gene: 8. The CDR3 contains 16 residues. Germline V CDR1 and CDR2: SGDLS, YYNGEE. Full variable domain (remainder filled in from reference TRBV9 and TRBJ2-2): DSGVTQTPKHLITATGQRVTLRCSPRSGDLSVYWYQQSLDQGLQFLIQYYNGEERAKGNILERFSAQQFPDLHSELNLSSLELGDSALYFCASSARRGGGTGELFFGEGSRLTVL.

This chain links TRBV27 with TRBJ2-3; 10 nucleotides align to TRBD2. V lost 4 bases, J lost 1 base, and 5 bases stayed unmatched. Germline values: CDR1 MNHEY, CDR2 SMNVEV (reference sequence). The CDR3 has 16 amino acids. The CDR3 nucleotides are TGTGCCAGCAGTTCCCTCCTAGCGGGGGGCACAGATACGCAGTATTTT. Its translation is CASSSLLAGGTDTQYF.

The CDR3: CASSFGRLAGGSSYNEQFF. The CDR3 bases are TGTGCCAGCAGTTTCGGGAGACTAGCGGGAGGCAGCTCCTACAATGAGCAGTTCTTC. The gene calls are TRBV28 and TRBJ2-1; 13 nucleotides agree with TRBD2. The CDR3 covers 19 residues. The germline CDR1 and CDR2 sequences are MDHEN and SYDVKM. With V trimmed by 3 bases and J by 0 bases, 8 bases remained unmatched.

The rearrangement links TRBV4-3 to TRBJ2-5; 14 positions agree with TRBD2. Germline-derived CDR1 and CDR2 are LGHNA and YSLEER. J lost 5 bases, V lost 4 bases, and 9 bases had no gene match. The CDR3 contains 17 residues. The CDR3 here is CASSRSTSGGAGETQYF. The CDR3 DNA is TGCGCCAGCAGCCGATCGACTAGCGGGGGGGCAGGGGAGACCCAGTACTTC.

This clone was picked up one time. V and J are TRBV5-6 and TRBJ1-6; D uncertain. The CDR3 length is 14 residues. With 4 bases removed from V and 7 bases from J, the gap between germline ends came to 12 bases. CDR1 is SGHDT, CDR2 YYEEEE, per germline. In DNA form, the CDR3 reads TGTGCCAGCAGCGGCACTAGGCCAAATTCACCCCTCCACTTT. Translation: CASSGTRPNSPLHF.

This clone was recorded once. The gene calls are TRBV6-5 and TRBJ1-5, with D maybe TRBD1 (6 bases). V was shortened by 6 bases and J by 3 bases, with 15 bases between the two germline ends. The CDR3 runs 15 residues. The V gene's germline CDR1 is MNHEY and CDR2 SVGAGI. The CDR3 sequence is CASRRQTGANQPQHF. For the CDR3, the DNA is TGTGCCAGCAGAAGGCAGACAGGAGCCAATCAGCCCCAGCATTTT.

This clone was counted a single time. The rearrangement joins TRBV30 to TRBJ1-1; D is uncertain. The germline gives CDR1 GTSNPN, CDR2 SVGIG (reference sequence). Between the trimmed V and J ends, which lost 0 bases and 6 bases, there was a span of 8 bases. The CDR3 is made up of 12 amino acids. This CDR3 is CAWSVGAPEAFF. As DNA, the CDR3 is TGTGCCTGGAGTGTGGGAGCCCCTGAAGCTTTCTTT.

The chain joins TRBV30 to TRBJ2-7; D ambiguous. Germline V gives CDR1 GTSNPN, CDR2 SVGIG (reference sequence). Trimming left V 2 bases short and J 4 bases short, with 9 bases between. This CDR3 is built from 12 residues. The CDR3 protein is CAWSPRSYEQYF. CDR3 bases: TGTGCCTGGAGTCCCCGGTCTTACGAGCAGTACTTC. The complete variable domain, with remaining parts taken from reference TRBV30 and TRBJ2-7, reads SQTIHQWPATLVQPVGSPLSLECTVEGTSNPNLYWYRQAAGRGLQLLFYSVGIGQISSEVPQNLSASRPQDRQFILSSKKLLLSDSGFYLCAWSPRSYEQYFGPGTRLTVT.

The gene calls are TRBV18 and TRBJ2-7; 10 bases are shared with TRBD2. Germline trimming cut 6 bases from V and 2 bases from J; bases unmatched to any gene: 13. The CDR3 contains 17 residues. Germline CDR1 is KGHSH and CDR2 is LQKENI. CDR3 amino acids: CASSLTPLAGRAYEQYF. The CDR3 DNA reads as TGTGCCAGCTCCCTCACCCCACTAGCGGGGCGAGCCTACGAGCAGTACTTC. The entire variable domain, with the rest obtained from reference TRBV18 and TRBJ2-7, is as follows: NAGVMQNPRHLVRRRGQEARLRCSPMKGHSHVYWYRQLPEEGLKFMVYLQKENIIDESGMPKERFSAEFPKEGPSILRIQQVVRGDSAAYFCASSLTPLAGRAYEQYFGPGTRLTVT.

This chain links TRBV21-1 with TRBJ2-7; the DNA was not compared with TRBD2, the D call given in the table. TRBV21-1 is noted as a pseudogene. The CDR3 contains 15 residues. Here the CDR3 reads CASSKYPSNSYEQYF. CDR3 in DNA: TGTGCCAGCAGCAAATACCCTAGCAACTCCTACGAGCAGTACTTC.

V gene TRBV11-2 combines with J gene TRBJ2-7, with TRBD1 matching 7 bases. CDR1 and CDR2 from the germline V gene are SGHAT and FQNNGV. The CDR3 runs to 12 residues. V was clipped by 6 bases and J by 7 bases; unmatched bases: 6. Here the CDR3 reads CASRKQGLEQYF. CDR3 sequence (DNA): TGTGCCAGCAGAAAACAGGGGTTGGAGCAGTACTTC.

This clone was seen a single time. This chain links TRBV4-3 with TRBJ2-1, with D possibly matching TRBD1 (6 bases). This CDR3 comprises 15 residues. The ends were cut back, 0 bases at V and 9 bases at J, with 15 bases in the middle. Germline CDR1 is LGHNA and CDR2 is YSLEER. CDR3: CASSQDLTGSFEQFF. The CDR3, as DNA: TGCGCCAGCAGCCAAGATCTAACAGGGTCGTTTGAGCAGTTCTTC.

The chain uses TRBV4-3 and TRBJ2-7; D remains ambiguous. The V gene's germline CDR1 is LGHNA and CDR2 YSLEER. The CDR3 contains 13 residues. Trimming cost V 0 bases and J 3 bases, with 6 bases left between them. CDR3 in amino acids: CASSQDNGYEQYF. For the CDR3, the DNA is TGCGCCAGCAGCCAAGATAACGGCTACGAGCAGTACTTC.

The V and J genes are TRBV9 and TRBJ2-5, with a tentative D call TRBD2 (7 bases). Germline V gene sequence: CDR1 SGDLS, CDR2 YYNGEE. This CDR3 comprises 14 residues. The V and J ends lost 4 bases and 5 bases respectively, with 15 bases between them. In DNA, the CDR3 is TGTGCCAGCAGCTCCGAAGGGGGGGTGGAGACCCAGTACTTC. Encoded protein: CASSSEGGVETQYF.

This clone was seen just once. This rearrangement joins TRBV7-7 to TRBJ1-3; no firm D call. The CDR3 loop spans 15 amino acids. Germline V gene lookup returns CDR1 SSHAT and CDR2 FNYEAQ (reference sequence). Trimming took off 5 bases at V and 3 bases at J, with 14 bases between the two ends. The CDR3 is CASSPGRGYGNTIYF. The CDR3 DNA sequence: TGTGCCAGCAGCCCCGGCCGAGGGTATGGAAACACCATATATTTT.

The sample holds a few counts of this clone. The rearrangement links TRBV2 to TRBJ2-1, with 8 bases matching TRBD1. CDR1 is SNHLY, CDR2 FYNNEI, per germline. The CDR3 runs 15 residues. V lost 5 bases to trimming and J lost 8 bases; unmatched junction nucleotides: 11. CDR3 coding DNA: TGTGCCAGCAGTCCCGGCTCAGGGGGCGCGTATGAGCAGTTCTTC. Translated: CASSPGSGGAYEQFF.

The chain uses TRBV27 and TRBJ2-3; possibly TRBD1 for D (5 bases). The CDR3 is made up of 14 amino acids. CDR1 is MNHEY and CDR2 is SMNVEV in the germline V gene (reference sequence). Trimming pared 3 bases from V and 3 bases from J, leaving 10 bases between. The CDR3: CASSLGRATDTQYF. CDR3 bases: TGTGCCAGCAGTTTGGGCAGGGCTACAGATACGCAGTATTTT.

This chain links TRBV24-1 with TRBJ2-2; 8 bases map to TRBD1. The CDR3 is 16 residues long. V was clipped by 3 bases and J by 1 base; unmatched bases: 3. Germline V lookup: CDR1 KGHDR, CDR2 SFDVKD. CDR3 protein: CATSDPGQGNTGELFF. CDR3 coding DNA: TGTGCCACCAGTGATCCCGGACAGGGGAACACCGGGGAGCTGTTTTTT.

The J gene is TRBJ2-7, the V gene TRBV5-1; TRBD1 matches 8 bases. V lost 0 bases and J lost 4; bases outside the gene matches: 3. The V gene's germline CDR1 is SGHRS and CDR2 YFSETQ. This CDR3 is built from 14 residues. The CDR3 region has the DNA TGCGCCAGCAGCTTGGAGGACAGGGCTTACGAGCAGTACTTC. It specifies CASSLEDRAYEQYF.

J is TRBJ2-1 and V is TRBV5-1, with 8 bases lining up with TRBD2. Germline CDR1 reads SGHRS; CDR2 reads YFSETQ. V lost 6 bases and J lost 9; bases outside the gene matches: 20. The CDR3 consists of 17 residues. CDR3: CASMLQFIGAGGGEQFF. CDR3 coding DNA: TGCGCCAGCATGCTTCAGTTTATTGGGGCGGGGGGTGGTGAGCAGTTCTTC.

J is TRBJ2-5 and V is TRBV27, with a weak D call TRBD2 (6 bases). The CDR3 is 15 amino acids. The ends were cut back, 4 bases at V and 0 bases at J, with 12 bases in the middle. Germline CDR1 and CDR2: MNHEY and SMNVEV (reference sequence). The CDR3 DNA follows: TGTGCCAGCAGTTCGGCGGCGGGGCACCAAGAGACCCAGTACTTC. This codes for CASSSAAGHQETQYF.

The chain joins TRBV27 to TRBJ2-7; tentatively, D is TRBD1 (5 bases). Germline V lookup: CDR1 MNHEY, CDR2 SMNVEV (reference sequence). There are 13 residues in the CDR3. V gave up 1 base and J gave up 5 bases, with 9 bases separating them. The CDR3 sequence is CASSLWGLNEQYF. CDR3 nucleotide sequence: TGTGCCAGCAGTTTATGGGGCCTGAACGAGCAGTACTTC.

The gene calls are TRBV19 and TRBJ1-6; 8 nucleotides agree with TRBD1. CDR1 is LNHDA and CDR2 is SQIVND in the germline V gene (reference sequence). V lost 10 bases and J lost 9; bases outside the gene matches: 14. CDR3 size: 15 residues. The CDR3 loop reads CATQSQTGDGSPLHF. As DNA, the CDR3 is TGTGCCACCCAATCTCAGACAGGGGATGGTTCACCCCTCCACTTT.

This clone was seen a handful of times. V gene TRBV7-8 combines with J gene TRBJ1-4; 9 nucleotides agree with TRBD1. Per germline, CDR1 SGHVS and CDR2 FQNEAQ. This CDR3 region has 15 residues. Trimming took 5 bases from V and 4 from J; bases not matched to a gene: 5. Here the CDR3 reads CASSKWTGVNEKLFF. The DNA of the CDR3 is TGTGCCAGCAGCAAGTGGACAGGGGTTAATGAAAAACTGTTTTTT. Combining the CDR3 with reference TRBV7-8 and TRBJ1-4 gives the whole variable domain GAGVSQSPRYKVAKRGQDVALRCDPISGHVSLFWYQQALGQGPEFLTYFQNEAQLDKSGLPSDRFFAERPEGSVSTLKIQRTQQEDSAVYLCASSKWTGVNEKLFFGSGTQLSVL.

The CDR3 reads CASSSSGGLQETQYF. In DNA form, the CDR3 reads TGTGCCAGCAGCTCCAGCGGGGGCTTACAAGAGACCCAGTACTTC. The chain couples TRBV5-6 to TRBJ2-5; TRBD2 matches 8 bases. Germline V gene lookup returns CDR1 SGHDT and CDR2 YYEEEE. The CDR3 runs 15 residues. With 3 bases clipped from V and 2 bases from J, the junction kept 6 bases outside the gene matches.